This T cell receptor beta chain was documented in a study of shared clonotypes between healthy human individuals. The V end lost 2 bases, the J end lost 1 base, and 8 bases lay between the germline ends. The CDR3 covers 14 residues. The germline CDR1 and CDR2 sequences are SGHAT and FQNNGV. Profiled with immunoSEQ multiplex PCR; TCRdb holds only in-frame clones, not every one. This table has under 850,000 clones, 55% to 80% appearing once. The chain employs TRBV11-2 and TRBJ1-1; D is unclear. The TCR originated in a woman in her twenties or thirties in good health. What was sequenced was memory CD4+ T cells sorted from blood. As for subset: CD45RA-negative fraction. The DNA of the CDR3 is TGTGCCAGCAGCTTATTCAGCCAGAACACTGAAGCTTTCTTT. Its translation: CASSLFSQNTEAFF.